A single sample gave rise to the 7 T cell receptor beta chains below, sequenced in a study of T cell changes during pregnancy in multiple sclerosis. Data came from immunoSEQ multiplex PCR; TCRdb stores just in-frame clones and leaves some out. This table has 50,000 to 70,000 clones, about nine tenths appearing once. The sample consisted of peripheral blood, taken in the second trimester of pregnancy. All receptors derive from a female donor with multiple sclerosis, enrolled in a pregnancy study.

In its sample, this clone was seen once. The V and J genes are TRBV4-2 and TRBJ2-7, with D maybe TRBD1 (6 bases). Germline CDR1 LGHNA, CDR2 YNFKEQ. V lost 4 bases, J lost 0 bases, and 22 bases lay in between. The CDR3 is 18 amino acids. The CDR3 loop reads CASSRLGGGGYSSYEQYF. The CDR3 DNA reads as TGTGCCAGCAGCCGGTTAGGAGGTGGGGGCTATAGCTCCTACGAGCAGTACTTC.

The V gene is TRBV7-2, the J gene TRBJ1-4; D ambiguous. Germline V CDR1 and CDR2: SGHTA, FQGNSA. Trimming pared 1 base from V and 4 bases from J, leaving 7 bases between. The CDR3 is 14 residues long. The CDR3: CASSLGEVNEKLFF. In DNA, the CDR3 is TGTGCCAGCAGCTTAGGGGAGGTTAATGAAAAACTGTTTTTT.

The chain employs TRBV4-2 and TRBJ1-2, with 9 nucleotides matching TRBD1. This CDR3 spans 15 amino acids. V shed 5 bases and J 7 bases; nucleotides not matched to a gene: 11. Germline V gene data show CDR1 as LGHNA and CDR2 as YNFKEQ. CDR3 DNA sequence: TGTGCCAGCAGCGCCCCGGGACAGGGAACGGGTGGCTACACCTTC. This encodes CASSAPGQGTGGYTF.

This chain uses TRBV6-1 with TRBJ2-1, with D perhaps matching TRBD2 (6 bases). Trimming removed 7 bases at V and 0 bases at J, with 10 bases between. The CDR3 covers 14 residues. Looked up from germline, CDR1 is MNHNS and CDR2 is SASEGT. CDR3 in amino acids: CASIGGSSYNEQFF. The CDR3 region has the DNA TGTGCCAGCATTGGAGGGAGCTCCTACAATGAGCAGTTCTTC.

J is TRBJ2-7 and V is TRBV7-8; 8 bases align to TRBD1. Unmatched junction bases numbered 16, after V lost 5 bases and J lost 1 base. Germline CDR1 is SGHVS and CDR2 is FQNEAQ. CDR3 length: 18 residues. The CDR3 DNA follows: TGTGCCAGCAGCCCTACGGGGATAAGACAGGGGACGTCCTACGAGCAGTACTTC. This translates into CASSPTGIRQGTSYEQYF.

The chain employs TRBV28 and TRBJ1-2; 7 bases align to TRBD1. This CDR3 region has 14 residues. Germline values: CDR1 MDHEN, CDR2 SYDVKM. With V trimmed by 6 bases and J by 4 bases, 8 bases remained unmatched. The chain's CDR3 is CASSLGTESYGYTF. CDR3 nucleotides: TGTGCCAGCAGCCTTGGGACAGAGTCCTATGGCTACACCTTC.

This chain uses TRBV5-4 with TRBJ2-3, with a weak D call TRBD2 (6 bases). Trimming removed 5 bases at V and 0 bases at J, with 16 bases between. The CDR3 runs to 16 residues. Germline V lookup: CDR1 SGHNT, CDR2 YYREEE (reference sequence). The CDR3 protein is CASRVGGAASTDTQYF. In nucleotides, the CDR3 is TGTGCCAGCAGGGTGGGGGGAGCGGCCAGCACAGATACGCAGTATTTT.